These 27 T cell receptor beta chains were sequenced from one sample in a study of T cell responses to AZD1222 COVID-19 vaccine (dated by TCRdb to about 2021). Library prep was done by the immunoSEQ multiplex PCR assay. TCRdb retrieved this table from immuneACCESS and kept in-frame rearrangements only. Not all clones are present; in checked studies, unresolved V genes account for under half, and no reason is known for the remainder. Counted in this sample were around 130,000 clones; over 75% of them appeared once. The ten largest account for 4.2% of the sample. Read against the paper, the sample's time point label means: about 28 days (+/-7) after the second vaccine dose. The treatment or condition label of this sample denotes: meningococcal conjugate vaccine given as trial control. The material was peripheral blood, obtained 28 days after the second dose of the MenACWY control vaccine. The receptors were sampled from an adult who received the MenACWY meningococcal vaccine as a control.

This chain connects TRBV7-9 to TRBJ2-7; D possibly corresponds to TRBD1 (5 bases). The CDR3 length is 13 residues. V shed 5 bases and J shed 4 bases, with 12 bases lying between them. Germline V gene sequence: CDR1 SEHNR, CDR2 FQNEAQ (reference sequence). CDR3 sequence (DNA): TGTGCCAGCAGCACTCAGACAGAGTACGAGCAGTACTTC. Amino acids: CASSTQTEYEQYF.

The chain links TRBV27 to TRBJ2-1; TRBD1 agrees at 9 bases. The V and J ends lost 4 bases and 8 bases, in that order; junction bases with no gene match: 12. In germline, CDR1 is MNHEY, CDR2 SMNVEV (reference sequence). This CDR3 comprises 16 residues. CDR3 sequence reads: CASSWSGQGYYDEQFF. CDR3 nucleotide sequence: TGTGCCAGCAGTTGGTCGGGACAGGGATATTACGATGAGCAGTTCTTC.

This rearrangement joins TRBV7-6 to TRBJ2-3; TRBD2 matches at 9 bases. The germline CDR1 and CDR2 sequences are SGHVS and FNYEAQ. V shed 5 bases, J shed 2 bases, and the junction held 11 bases outside the gene matches. This CDR3 is 17 amino acids long. CDR3 loop: CASSGLAIGVSTDTQYF. In DNA, the CDR3 is TGTGCCAGCAGCGGACTAGCGATAGGGGTTTCCACAGATACGCAGTATTTT.

This clone was observed a handful of times. This rearrangement joins TRBV9 to TRBJ2-7; 8 nucleotides line up with TRBD2. The trim removed 3 bases at V and 3 bases at J, leaving 8 bases unmatched. Germline V gene lookup returns CDR1 SGDLS and CDR2 YYNGEE. The CDR3 has 15 amino acids. The CDR3 reads CASSAFAGGLYEQYF. DNA of the CDR3: TGTGCCAGCAGCGCCTTCGCGGGAGGACTCTACGAGCAGTACTTC.

This clone was detected only once. This chain joins TRBV19 and TRBJ2-5; D remains ambiguous. The CDR3 has 11 residues. Germline CDR1 is LNHDA and CDR2 is SQIVND (reference sequence). V lost 3 bases to trimming and J lost 5 bases, with 4 bases between them. The CDR3 bases are TGTGCCAGTAGTATGATGGAGACCCAGTACTTC. This gives the protein CASSMMETQYF.

The CDR3 nucleotides read TGTGCCAGCAGCCCTACGGACAGGGGCGAAGCTTTCTTT. Translation: CASSPTDRGEAFF. The rearrangement uses TRBV5-5 and TRBJ1-1; TRBD1 aligns across 9 bases. Per germline, CDR1 SGHKS and CDR2 YYEKEE (reference sequence). This CDR3 region has 13 residues. The ends lost 4 bases at V and 8 bases at J; junction bases unmatched: 6. The full variable domain, its missing parts supplied by reference TRBV5-5 and TRBJ1-1, is DAGVTQSPTHLIKTRGQQVTLRCSPISGHKSVSWYQQVLGQGPQFIFQYYEKEERGRGNFPDRFSARQFPNYSSELNVNALLLGDSALYLCASSPTDRGEAFFGQGTRLTVV.

A few counts support this clone. The genes are TRBV19 and TRBJ1-1; tentatively, D is TRBD1 (5 bases). CDR1 and CDR2 (germline): LNHDA, SQIVND (reference sequence). The germline V and J ends were trimmed by 2 bases and 0 bases, with 10 bases remaining between them. This CDR3 is 15 amino acids long. CDR3 sequence reads: CASSIMGLMNTEAFF. CDR3 nucleotide sequence: TGTGCCAGTAGTATAATGGGGCTTATGAACACTGAAGCTTTCTTT.

This sequence joins TRBV7-9 and TRBJ1-1, with no clear D. Germline loops: CDR1 SEHNR, CDR2 FQNEAQ (reference sequence). Trimming pared 0 bases from V and 7 bases from J, leaving 6 bases between. The CDR3 is made up of 12 amino acids. Here the CDR3 reads CASSLAGVEAFF. As DNA, the CDR3 is TGTGCCAGCAGCTTAGCCGGAGTTGAAGCTTTCTTT.

The chain combines TRBV28 with TRBJ1-6, with a possible D match to TRBD1 (6 bases). The germline gives CDR1 MDHEN, CDR2 SYDVKM. Trimming removed 3 bases at V and 0 bases at J, with 15 bases between. There are 18 residues in the CDR3. The CDR3 region has the DNA TGTGCCAGCAGTTTTGCGGGGGCCGCGAGCTCCTATAATTCACCCCTCCACTTT. Translating gives CASSFAGAASSYNSPLHF.

The chain has TRBV5-1 and TRBJ2-5; D not certain. Per the germline V gene, CDR1 is SGHRS and CDR2 is YFSETQ. CDR3 length: 13 amino acids. V was trimmed by 4 bases and J by 4 bases, leaving 11 bases between them. CDR3 amino acids: CASSVRWGETQYF. The CDR3, as DNA: TGCGCCAGCAGCGTCAGGTGGGGAGAGACCCAGTACTTC.

Concerning this clone itself: In the same sample, other DNA sequences code for this CDR3. V usage is TRBV10-3 and J usage is TRBJ2-3; TRBD2 agrees at 8 bases. Per germline, CDR1 ENHRY and CDR2 SYGVKD. Trimming at V came to 4 bases and at J to 0 bases, leaving 3 bases not matched to a gene. This CDR3 has 15 residues. CDR3 DNA sequence: TGTGCCATCAGTGTTAGCGGGGATAGCACAGATACGCAGTATTTT. Encoded protein: CAISVSGDSTDTQYF.

The rearrangement links TRBV5-1 to TRBJ2-1; D gene uncertain. CDR1 SGHRS and CDR2 YFSETQ come from the germline V gene. The CDR3 covers 14 residues. V dropped 0 bases and J dropped 3 bases, with 7 bases sitting between them. The CDR3 loop reads CASSLAGRYNEQFF. The CDR3 coding sequence is TGCGCCAGCAGCTTGGCGGGTCGCTACAATGAGCAGTTCTTC.

The J gene is TRBJ1-5, the V gene TRBV7-6; D ambiguous. CDR1 is SGHVS and CDR2 is FNYEAQ in the germline V gene. The CDR3 runs 17 residues. Trimming took off 1 base at V and 1 base at J, with 14 bases between the two ends. CDR3 sequence reads: CASSLESPAQSNQPQHF. CDR3 DNA sequence: TGTGCCAGCAGCTTAGAATCTCCAGCACAGAGCAATCAGCCCCAGCATTTT.

J is TRBJ2-1 and V is TRBV7-9; D unresolved. Trimming removed 0 bases from V and 9 bases from J, with 12 bases in between. The CDR3 runs 14 residues. The germline V gene has CDR1 SEHNR and CDR2 FQNEAQ (reference sequence). The CDR3 sequence: CASSLAVGVTEQFF. CDR3 in DNA: TGTGCCAGCAGCTTAGCGGTAGGCGTCACTGAGCAGTTCTTC.

V and J are TRBV6-5 and TRBJ1-4, with a tentative D call TRBD1 (5 bases). Germline assignment: CDR1 MNHEY and CDR2 SVGAGI. The V gene lost 5 bases and the J gene lost 8 bases, with 15 bases spanning the gap. The CDR3 sequence is 14 residues long. This CDR3 reads CASSPRGGGEKLFF. CDR3 DNA sequence: TGTGCCAGCAGTCCCCGGGGGGGAGGCGAAAAACTGTTTTTT.

V and J are TRBV6-5 and TRBJ2-1; 11 nucleotides line up with TRBD2. Trimming at V came to 7 bases and at J to 6 bases, leaving 2 bases not matched to a gene. The germline V gene has CDR1 MNHEY and CDR2 SVGAGI. The CDR3 loop spans 13 amino acids. The DNA for the CDR3 is TGTGCCAGCATCGGACTAGCGGGCAATGAGCAGTTCTTC. Protein: CASIGLAGNEQFF.

The chain uses TRBV2 and TRBJ2-3, with 8 bases that match TRBD1. Trimming removed 6 bases from V and 4 bases from J; junction bases left unmatched: 9. Per germline, CDR1 SNHLY and CDR2 FYNNEI. The CDR3 sequence is 15 residues long. CDR3 in amino acids: CASSGGTGGPDTQYF. The CDR3 DNA reads TGTGCCAGCAGCGGCGGGACAGGTGGCCCAGATACGCAGTATTTT.

The chain joins TRBV7-2 to TRBJ1-2; the match to TRBD1 covers 7 bases. Germline V lookup: CDR1 SGHTA, CDR2 FQGNSA. This CDR3 is built from 15 residues. J gave up 3 bases and V 5 bases, and 9 bases lay outside the gene matches. In nucleotides, the CDR3 is TGTGCCAGCAGCCACCGGGACAGCCGGGACTATGGCTACACCTTC. Encoded protein: CASSHRDSRDYGYTF. Using reference TRBV7-2 and TRBJ1-2 for the parts outside the CDR3, the full variable domain is GAGVSQSPSNKVTEKGKDVELRCDPISGHTALYWYRQSLGQGLEFLIYFQGNSAPDKSGLPSDRFSAERTGGSVSTLTIQRTQQEDSAVYLCASSHRDSRDYGYTFGSGTRLTVV.

This sequence joins TRBV19 and TRBJ1-5; perhaps TRBD1 as D (6 bases). The V end was cut by 5 bases, the J end by 2 bases, with 16 bases between. This CDR3 is 16 amino acids long. Germline V gene data show CDR1 as LNHDA and CDR2 as SQIVND (reference sequence). DNA for the CDR3: TGTGCCAGTAGTTCATCAGGGGAGGTTGGCAATCAGCCCCAGCATTTT. It yields the protein CASSSSGEVGNQPQHF.

The rearrangement links TRBV19 to TRBJ1-1; 7 bases align to TRBD1. The CDR3 is made up of 14 amino acids. Germline assignment: CDR1 LNHDA and CDR2 SQIVND (reference sequence). Trimming took 4 bases from V and 2 from J; bases not matched to a gene: 4. DNA of the CDR3: TGTGCCAGTAGTACCGACAGGGTTAACACTGAAGCTTTCTTT. It specifies CASSTDRVNTEAFF.

This chain joins TRBV5-5 and TRBJ2-7; TRBD2 might be the D (7 bases). Germline V gene sequence: CDR1 SGHKS, CDR2 YYEKEE (reference sequence). Between the trimmed V and J ends, which lost 4 bases and 5 bases, there was a span of 19 bases. The CDR3 is 15 residues long. CDR3 nucleotides: TGTGCCAGCAGCCCCCCTAATCCGGGGGGCGACGAGCAGTACGTC. Translated: CASSPPNPGGDEQYV.

This chain connects TRBV19 to TRBJ1-1, with a possible D match to TRBD1 (6 bases). There are 13 residues in the CDR3. With 9 bases removed from V and 5 bases from J, the gap between germline ends came to 16 bases. CDR1 LNHDA and CDR2 SQIVND come from the germline V gene (reference sequence). CDR3 nucleotides: TGTGCCAGCGTAACAGGGATCAGGACTGAAGCTTTCTTT. Protein sequence: CASVTGIRTEAFF.

The chain is built from TRBV7-2 and TRBJ2-1; maybe TRBD2 (6 bases). V was cut by 4 bases and J by 7 bases, with 29 bases left in between. The CDR3 is made up of 19 amino acids. CDR1 SGHTA and CDR2 FQGNSA come from the germline V gene. In nucleotides, the CDR3 is TGTGCCAGCAGCTCCGAGGGGCTAGCGAGGATACTAGTAAGGAATGAGCAGTTCTTC. Translated, it gives CASSSEGLARILVRNEQFF.

The V call is TRBV5-1, the J call TRBJ2-6, with 10 bases matching TRBD1. Trimming removed 2 bases from V and 9 bases from J; junction bases left unmatched: 5. Germline-derived CDR1 and CDR2 are SGHRS and YFSETQ. This CDR3 region has 15 residues. The CDR3 coding sequence is TGCGCCAGCAGCTTAGGGACAGGGGAGGTCAACGTCCTGACTTTC. Translation: CASSLGTGEVNVLTF.

J is TRBJ1-1 and V is TRBV28, with D perhaps TRBD1 (5 bases). This CDR3 spans 13 amino acids. V gave up 3 bases and J gave up 3 bases, with 8 bases separating them. Germline V CDR1 and CDR2: MDHEN, SYDVKM. CDR3 sequence: CASSLGRDTEAFF. The CDR3 DNA reads as TGTGCCAGCAGTTTGGGCAGGGACACTGAAGCTTTCTTT.

The chain has TRBV30 and TRBJ1-3, with 7 nucleotides matching TRBD1. Germline assignment: CDR1 GTSNPN and CDR2 SVGIG (reference sequence). The CDR3 has 13 amino acids. V was clipped by 3 bases and J by 2 bases; unmatched bases: 1. CDR3 amino acids: CAWRDRAGNTIYF. CDR3 DNA sequence: TGTGCCTGGAGAGACAGGGCTGGAAACACCATATATTTT.

The chain recombines TRBV6-6 with TRBJ1-5; 7 bases agree with TRBD1. With V trimmed by 5 bases and J by 6 bases, 10 bases remained unmatched. The CDR3 sequence is 15 residues long. In germline, CDR1 is MNHNY, CDR2 SVGAGI (reference sequence). This CDR3 reads CASSLSGGGGQPQHF. For the CDR3, the DNA is TGTGCCAGCAGTCTATCAGGGGGAGGAGGTCAGCCCCAGCATTTT.